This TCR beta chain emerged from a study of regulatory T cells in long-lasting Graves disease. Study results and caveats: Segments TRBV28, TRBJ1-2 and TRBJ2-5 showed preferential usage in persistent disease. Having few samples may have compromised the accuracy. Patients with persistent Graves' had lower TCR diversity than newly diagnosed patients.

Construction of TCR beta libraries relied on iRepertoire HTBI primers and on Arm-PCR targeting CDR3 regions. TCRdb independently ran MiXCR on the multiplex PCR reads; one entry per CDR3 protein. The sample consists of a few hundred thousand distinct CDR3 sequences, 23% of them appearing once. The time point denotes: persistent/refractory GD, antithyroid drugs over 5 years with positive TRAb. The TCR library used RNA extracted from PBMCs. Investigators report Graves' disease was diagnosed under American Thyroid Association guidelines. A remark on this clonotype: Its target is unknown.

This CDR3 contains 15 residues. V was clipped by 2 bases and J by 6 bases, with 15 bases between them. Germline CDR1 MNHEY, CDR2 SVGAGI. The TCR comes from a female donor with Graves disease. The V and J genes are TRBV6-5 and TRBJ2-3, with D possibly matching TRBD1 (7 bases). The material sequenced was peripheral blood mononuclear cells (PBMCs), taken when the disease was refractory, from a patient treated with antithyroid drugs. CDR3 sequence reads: CASSYRAPGGDTQYF. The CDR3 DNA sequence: TGTGCCAGCAGTTACCGAGCCCCAGGGGGGGATACGCAGTATTTT.